Listed here are 7 T cell receptor beta chains from one sample, sequenced in a study of T cells in Graves' hyperthyroidism and ophthalmopathy (dated by TCRdb to the late 2010s). The library was built by means of multiplex PCR. Sequencing relied on an Illumina HiSeq 2000. The TCR beta CDR3 regions were amplified from RNA transcripts. A first-round RT-PCR of the TCR CDR3 used the HTBI primer set with the Qiagen OneStep RT-PCR kit. TCRdb reran the public reads through fastp at Q25 and MiXCR, keeping productive beta chains. For every CDR3 protein sequence, its rows merge into one entry that carries the most common genes and DNA. The sample data list about 500,000 distinct CDR3 sequences, and roughly 14% of these were observed just once. The ten top clones hold around a sixth of the sample. The sample taken for sequencing was blood. Every receptor here comes from a young woman with Graves' hyperthyroidism.

This clonotype turned up a few times. The CDR3 loop is CSVEDPLMGVETQYF. Here the CDR3 DNA reads TGCAGCGTTGAAGATCCACTTATGGGGGTGGAGACCCAGTACTTC. This rearrangement joins TRBV29-1 to TRBJ2-5; TRBD1 or TRBD2 may be the D gene (5 bases each). CDR3 length equals 15 residues. Germline V gene sequence: CDR1 SQVTM, CDR2 ANQGSEA. V shed 0 bases and J shed 5 bases, with 16 bases lying between them.

Comments on this clonotype: At one end, the junction sequence differs from germline, possibly due to a read error. J is TRBJ1-2 and V is TRBV24-1, with D possibly matching TRBD1 (5 bases). The CDR3 extends over 12 amino acids. Germline CDR1 and CDR2: KGHDR and SFDVKD. The CDR3 is CVTSEGVSGYTF. DNA for the CDR3: TGTGTCACCAGTGAAGGGGTGTCTGGCTACACCTTC.

This clonotype came up many times. J is TRBJ1-6 and V is TRBV3-1; D call uncertain. V was shortened by 1 base and J by 7 bases, with 11 bases between the two germline ends. This CDR3 comprises 15 residues. Looked up from germline, CDR1 is LGHDT and CDR2 is YNNKEL (reference sequence). CDR3 sequence (DNA): TGTGCCAGCAGCCAAGGGGGTTTGGGAAATTCACCCCTCCACTTT. As protein: CASSQGGLGNSPLHF.

This clonotype occurred many times. The chain combines TRBV10-3 with TRBJ1-1, with D possibly being TRBD1 (5 bases). The CDR3 totals 14 residues. The V gene lost 3 bases and the J gene lost 0 bases, with 8 bases spanning the gap. Germline lookup yields CDR1 ENHRY and CDR2 SYGVKD. The CDR3 DNA reads TGTGCCATCAGTGAATCAGGGCTGAACACTGAAGCTTTCTTT. Its protein is CAISESGLNTEAFF.

In its sample, this clonotype was seen many times. The CDR3 DNA sequence: TGTGCCAGCAGTTCTAACGGACAGCCTGATGGCTACACCTTC. Encoded protein: CASSSNGQPDGYTF. This chain connects TRBV6-1 to TRBJ1-2; TRBD1 might be the D (6 bases). There are 14 residues in the CDR3. Germline CDR1 MNHNS, CDR2 SASEGT. Trimming took 5 bases from V and 6 from J, leaving 16 bases between them.

The rearrangement uses TRBV14 and TRBJ2-1, with 8 bases fitting TRBD1. The CDR3 length is 19 residues. Germline assignment: CDR1 SGHDN and CDR2 FVKESK. The junction had 22 bases not matched to a gene; V was cut back by 2 bases and J by 10 bases. DNA for the CDR3: TGTGCCAGCAGCCAATGGGAGCTGGGGAGTCCTCAGGGGGCAAGGGAGCAGTTCTTC. This sequence encodes CASSQWELGSPQGAREQFF.

This clonotype has ten or more counts. The gene calls are TRBV4-1 and TRBJ2-3; D gene ambiguous. V was trimmed by 0 bases and J by 2 bases, leaving 6 bases between them. This CDR3 contains 14 residues. The V gene's germline CDR1 is MGHRA and CDR2 YSYEKL. The CDR3 bases are TGCGCCAGCAGCCAAGAACACCCCACAGATACGCAGTATTTT. Translating it yields CASSQEHPTDTQYF.